The clone carrying this T cell receptor (beta chain) showed up many times. Its cognate antigen is unknown. Distinct nucleotide sequences in the sample also encode this CDR3. V was clipped by 2 bases and J by 2 bases, with 14 bases between them. The CDR3 totals 16 residues. The germline gives CDR1 KGHSH, CDR2 LQKENI. Every donor was a Caucasian adult from Nashville, Tennessee. The authors split each subset's genomic DNA evenly across several immunoSEQ plates. Libraries were prepared by immunoSEQ multiplex PCR; TCRdb keeps only in-frame clonotypes and omits some of them. Among approximately 980,000 clones listed, approximately 80% were seen once. This sample was included in a study of shared clonotypes between healthy human individuals. Across the whole study: Researchers assigned three CD4 naive, three CD4 memory, two CD8 naive and one CD8 memory plate to each donor.

Study-wide findings and caveats: Few donors limited the genetic and exposure-history diversity represented.

V gene TRBV18 combines with J gene TRBJ2-3; TRBD2 is a possible D gene (6 bases). The sequence was collected from a man aged 18-30 years in good health. Specimen: memory CD4+ T cells sorted from blood. Regarding subset: CD45RA-negative fraction. CDR3: CASSPGSGDSTDTQYF. CDR3 DNA: TGTGCCAGCTCACCAGGTAGCGGTGATTCCACAGATACGCAGTATTTT. The whole variable domain, remainder taken from reference TRBV18 and TRBJ2-3, is NAGVMQNPRHLVRRRGQEARLRCSPMKGHSHVYWYRQLPEEGLKFMVYLQKENIIDESGMPKERFSAEFPKEGPSILRIQQVVRGDSAAYFCASSPGSGDSTDTQYFGPGTRLTVL.